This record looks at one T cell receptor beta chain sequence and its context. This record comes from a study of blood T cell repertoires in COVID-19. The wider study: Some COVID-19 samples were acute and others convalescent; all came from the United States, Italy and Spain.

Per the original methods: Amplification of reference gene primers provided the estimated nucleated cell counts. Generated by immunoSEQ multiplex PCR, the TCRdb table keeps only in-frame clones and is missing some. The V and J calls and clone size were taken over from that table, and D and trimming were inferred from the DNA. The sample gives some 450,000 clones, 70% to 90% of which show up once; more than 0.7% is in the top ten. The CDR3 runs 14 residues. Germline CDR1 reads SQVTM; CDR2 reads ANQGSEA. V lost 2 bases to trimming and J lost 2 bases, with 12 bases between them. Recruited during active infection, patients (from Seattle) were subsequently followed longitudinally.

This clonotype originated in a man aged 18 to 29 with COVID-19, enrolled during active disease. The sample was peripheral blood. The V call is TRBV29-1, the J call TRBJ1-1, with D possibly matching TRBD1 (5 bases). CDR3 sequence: CSVERQGKNTEAFF. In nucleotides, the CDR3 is TGCAGCGTTGAAAGGCAGGGAAAAAACACTGAAGCTTTCTTT.